Sequencing of this T cell receptor (beta chain) was carried out in a study of blood T cell repertoires in COVID-19. Study summary: From T cells, B-cell-depleted T cells, or PBMCs came the material, which was cDNA or gDNA.

The protocol was immunoSEQ multiplex PCR, while the TCRdb copy is restricted to in-frame clones and leaves out a portion. The table has about 82,000 clones, about 83% seen once. CDR1 GTSNPN and CDR2 SVGIG come from the germline V gene (reference sequence). This CDR3 contains 13 residues. Trimming shortened V by 5 bases and J by 4 bases, and 14 bases separated the two germline ends. The chain has TRBV30 and TRBJ1-2, with D hard to call. Sequencing was carried out using peripheral blood. The sequence was obtained from a woman in her fifties or sixties with acute or convalescent COVID-19. The CDR3 region is CAWGQARGYGYTF. The CDR3 DNA follows: TGTGCCTGGGGTCAGGCCCGGGGCTATGGCTACACCTTC.